These 3 T cell receptor beta chains share one sample of origin, sequenced in a study of cytomegalovirus exposure and HLA in healthy donors. Sequenced by immunoSEQ multiplex PCR; TCRdb stores in-frame clones only, minus some. The table records under 400,000 clones, 75% to 90% of them present only once. The sequencing sample was made of PBMCs. These receptors originate from a woman aged 18-30 years in good health and CMV-seronegative.

The chain uses TRBV28 and TRBJ2-7; D not resolved. With 4 bases removed from V and 5 bases from J, the gap between germline ends came to 6 bases. This CDR3 spans 11 amino acids. Germline CDR1 is MDHEN and CDR2 is SYDVKM. CDR3 in amino acids: CASSSTNEQYF. CDR3 nucleotide sequence: TGTGCCAGCAGTTCGACAAACGAGCAGTACTTC.

The genes are TRBV7-2 and TRBJ1-2; 10 bases are a match to TRBD1. In germline, CDR1 is SGHTA, CDR2 FQGNSA. The V gene end was trimmed by 3 bases and the J gene end by 7 bases; junction bases not matched to a gene: 11. The CDR3 spans 16 residues. The CDR3 region has the DNA TGTGCCAGCAGCTTGTGGGGGGACAGGGGAACGGGTGGCTACACCTTC. The encoded protein is CASSLWGDRGTGGYTF.

The sample holds one count of this clone. The chain combines TRBV27 with TRBJ2-1; 11 positions agree with TRBD2. Trimming at V came to 4 bases and at J to 3 bases, leaving 5 bases not matched to a gene. The V gene's germline CDR1 is MNHEY and CDR2 SMNVEV (reference sequence). The CDR3 has 16 residues. As DNA, the CDR3 is TGTGCCAGCAGTTCCAGTAGCGGGGGGGACTACAATGAGCAGTTCTTC. It codes for CASSSSSGGDYNEQFF.